This TCR beta chain was captured in a study of cytomegalovirus exposure and HLA in healthy donors. Study-wide results and caveats: In an earlier analysis, about 90% or about 30%: the productive usage of most TCR beta V segments.

As to this clone: Antigen: not known.

The CDR3 is made up of 19 amino acids. Germline CDR1 is SGHTA and CDR2 is FQGTGA. Trimming took 5 bases from V and 0 from J; bases not matched to a gene: 7. A multiplex PCR was run with 60 Vbeta primers and 13 Jbeta primers. Generated by immunoSEQ multiplex PCR, the TCRdb table keeps only in-frame clones and is missing some. Its table lists 30,000 to 40,000 clones. The chain carries TRBV7-3 and TRBJ2-1; 16 bases line up with TRBD2. What was sequenced was PBMCs. This clonotype originated in a woman aged 40 to 55 in good health and CMV-seropositive. CDR3 residues: CASSPRGLAGGHSYNEQFF. The CDR3 DNA follows: TGTGCCAGCAGCCCCCGGGGACTAGCGGGAGGGCACTCCTACAATGAGCAGTTCTTC.